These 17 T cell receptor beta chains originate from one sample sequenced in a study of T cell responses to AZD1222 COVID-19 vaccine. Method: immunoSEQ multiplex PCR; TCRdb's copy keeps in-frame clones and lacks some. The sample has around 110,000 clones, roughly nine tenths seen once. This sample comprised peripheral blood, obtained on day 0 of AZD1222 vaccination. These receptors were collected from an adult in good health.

For the CDR3, the DNA is TGCGCCAGCAGCCCGGGAATTGGACGCGAAGGGAATTTCTTC. Translated: CASSPGIGREGNFF. The gene calls are TRBV5-1 and TRBJ2-1, with D possibly TRBD2 on 5 matching bases. The length of the CDR3 is 14 residues. CDR1 and CDR2 (germline): SGHRS, YFSETQ. Trimming pared 4 bases from V and 16 bases from J, leaving 24 bases between. The variable domain in full, with the rest retrieved from reference TRBV5-1 and TRBJ2-1, is KAGVTQTPRYLIKTRGQQVTLSCSPISGHRSVSWYQQTPGQGLQFLFEYFSETQRNKGNFPGRFSGRQFSNSRSEMNVSTLELGDSALYLCASSPGIGREGNFFGPGTRLTVL.

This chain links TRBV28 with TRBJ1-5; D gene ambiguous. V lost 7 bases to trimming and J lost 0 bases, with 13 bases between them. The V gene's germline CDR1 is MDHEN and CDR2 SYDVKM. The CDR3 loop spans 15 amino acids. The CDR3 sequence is CASTPGSISNQPQHF. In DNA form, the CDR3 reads TGTGCCAGCACCCCCGGATCGATTAGCAATCAGCCCCAGCATTTT.

The CDR3 loop reads CSAPGFPEAFF. The CDR3 DNA reads as TGCAGTGCCCCAGGGTTTCCTGAAGCTTTCTTT. The chain recombines TRBV20-1 with TRBJ1-1, with a possible D match to TRBD1 (5 bases). The germline V gene encodes CDR1 DFQATT and CDR2 SNEGSKA (reference sequence). This CDR3 has 11 residues. The germline V and J ends were trimmed by 6 bases and 6 bases, with 11 bases remaining between them.

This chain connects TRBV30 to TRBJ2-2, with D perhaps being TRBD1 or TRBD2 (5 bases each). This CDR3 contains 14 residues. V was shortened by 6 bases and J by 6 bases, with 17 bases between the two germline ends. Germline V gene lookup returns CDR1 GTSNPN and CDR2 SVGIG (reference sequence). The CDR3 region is CACGTAEHSGELFF. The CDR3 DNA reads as TGTGCCTGCGGGACCGCTGAACACTCCGGGGAGCTGTTTTTT.

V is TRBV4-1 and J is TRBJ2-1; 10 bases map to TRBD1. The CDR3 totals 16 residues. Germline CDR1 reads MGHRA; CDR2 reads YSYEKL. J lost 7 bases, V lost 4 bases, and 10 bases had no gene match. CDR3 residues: CASSLRTGGVGNEQFF. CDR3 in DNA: TGCGCCAGCAGCCTTAGGACAGGGGGAGTTGGGAATGAGCAGTTCTTC.

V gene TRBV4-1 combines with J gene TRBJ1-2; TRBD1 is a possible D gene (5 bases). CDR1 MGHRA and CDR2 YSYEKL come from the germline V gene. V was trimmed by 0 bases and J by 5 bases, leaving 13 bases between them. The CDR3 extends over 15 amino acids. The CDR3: CASSQDWGKGYGYTF. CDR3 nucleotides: TGCGCCAGCAGCCAAGATTGGGGGAAGGGTTATGGCTACACCTTC.

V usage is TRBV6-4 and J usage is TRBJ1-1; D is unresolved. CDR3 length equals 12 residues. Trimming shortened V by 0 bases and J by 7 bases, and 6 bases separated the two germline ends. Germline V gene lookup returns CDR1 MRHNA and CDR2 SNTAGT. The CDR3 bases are TGTGCCAGCAGTGACTCAAAAGGTGAAGCTTTCTTT. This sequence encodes CASSDSKGEAFF.

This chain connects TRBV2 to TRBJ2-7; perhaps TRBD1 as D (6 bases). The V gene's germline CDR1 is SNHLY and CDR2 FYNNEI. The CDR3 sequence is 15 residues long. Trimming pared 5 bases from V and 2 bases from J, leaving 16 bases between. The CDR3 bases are TGTGCCAGCAGTACCCCACGACAGGTCACCTACGAGCAGTACTTC. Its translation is CASSTPRQVTYEQYF.

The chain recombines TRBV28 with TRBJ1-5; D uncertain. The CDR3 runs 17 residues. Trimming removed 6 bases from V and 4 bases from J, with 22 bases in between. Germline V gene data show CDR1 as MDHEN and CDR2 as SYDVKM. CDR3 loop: CASRPGRWRVENQPQHF. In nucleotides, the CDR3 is TGTGCCAGCAGACCCGGACGGTGGCGGGTGGAAAATCAGCCCCAGCATTTT.

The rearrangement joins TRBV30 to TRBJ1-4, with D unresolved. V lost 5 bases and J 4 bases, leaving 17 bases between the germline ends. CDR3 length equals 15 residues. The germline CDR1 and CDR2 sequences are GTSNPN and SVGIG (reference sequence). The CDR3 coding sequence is TGTGCCTGGGCAGGTCAAGGTTTGGGTAATGAAAAACTGTTTTTT. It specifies CAWAGQGLGNEKLFF.

This CDR3 reads CASSLAGVRQYF. Written as DNA, the CDR3 is TGTGCCAGCAGCTTGGCGGGAGTCAGGCAGTATTTT. The rearrangement joins TRBV5-4 to TRBJ2-3, with D maybe TRBD2 (6 bases). V lost 0 bases and J lost 11, with 10 bases in between. This CDR3 is built from 12 residues. Germline V gives CDR1 SGHNT, CDR2 YYREEE (reference sequence). Complete variable domain (other parts from reference TRBV5-4 and TRBJ2-3): ETGVTQSPTHLIKTRGQQVTLRCSSQSGHNTVSWYQQALGQGPQFIFQYYREEENGRGNFPPRFSGLQFPNYSSELNVNALELDDSALYLCASSLAGVRQYFGPGTRLTVL.

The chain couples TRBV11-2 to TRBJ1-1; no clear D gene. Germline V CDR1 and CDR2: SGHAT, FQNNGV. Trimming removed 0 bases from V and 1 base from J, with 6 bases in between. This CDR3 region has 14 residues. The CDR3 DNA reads TGTGCCAGCAGCTTAGACAGACGGAACACTGAAGCTTTCTTT. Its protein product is CASSLDRRNTEAFF.

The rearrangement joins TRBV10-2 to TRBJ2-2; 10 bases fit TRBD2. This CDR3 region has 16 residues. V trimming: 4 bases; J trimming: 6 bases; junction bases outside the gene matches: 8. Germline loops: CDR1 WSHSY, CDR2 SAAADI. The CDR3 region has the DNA TGCGCCAGCAGTGCGTCGTGGACTAGCGGAGCCGGGGAGCTGTTTTTT. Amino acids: CASSASWTSGAGELFF.

The CDR3 here is CASSYPSQPQHF. CDR3 nucleotides: TGTGCCAGCAGCTACCCCAGTCAGCCCCAGCATTTT. The rearrangement joins TRBV28 to TRBJ1-5; D gene uncertain. The CDR3 consists of 12 residues. V was clipped by 6 bases and J by 6 bases, with 9 bases between them. Germline CDR1 reads MDHEN; CDR2 reads SYDVKM. The variable domain in full, completed from reference TRBV28 and TRBJ1-5, reads DVKVTQSSRYLVKRTGEKVFLECVQDMDHENMFWYRQDPGLGLRLIYFSYDVKMKEKGDIPEGYSVSREKKERFSLILESASTNQTSMYLCASSYPSQPQHFGDGTRLSIL.

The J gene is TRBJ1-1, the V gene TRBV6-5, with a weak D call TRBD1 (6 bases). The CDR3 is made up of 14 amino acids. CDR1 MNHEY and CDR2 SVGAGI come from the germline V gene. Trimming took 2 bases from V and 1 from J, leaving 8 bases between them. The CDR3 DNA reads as TGTGCCAGCAGTTACCAGGGGTGGAACACTGAAGCTTTCTTT. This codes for CASSYQGWNTEAFF.

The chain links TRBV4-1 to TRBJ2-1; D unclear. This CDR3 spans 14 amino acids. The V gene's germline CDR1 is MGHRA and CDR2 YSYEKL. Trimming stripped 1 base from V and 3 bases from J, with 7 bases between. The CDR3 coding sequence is TGCGCCAGCAGCCAAGCGGTTGGCTACAATGAGCAGTTCTTC. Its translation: CASSQAVGYNEQFF.

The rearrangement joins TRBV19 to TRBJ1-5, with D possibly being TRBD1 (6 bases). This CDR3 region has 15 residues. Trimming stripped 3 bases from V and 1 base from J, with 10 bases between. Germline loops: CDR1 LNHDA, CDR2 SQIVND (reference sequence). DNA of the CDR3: TGTGCCAGTAGTATTATGGGGGCAAGCAATCAGCCCCAGCATTTT. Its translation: CASSIMGASNQPQHF. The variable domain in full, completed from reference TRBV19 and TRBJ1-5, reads DGGITQSPKYLFRKEGQNVTLSCEQNLNHDAMYWYRQDPGQGLRLIYYSQIVNDFQKGDIAEGYSVSREKKESFPLTVTSAQKNPTAFYLCASSIMGASNQPQHFGDGTRLSIL.